The 28 T cell receptor beta chains below were found in one sample sequenced in a study of blood T cell repertoires in COVID-19. Profiled with immunoSEQ multiplex PCR; TCRdb holds only in-frame clones, not every one. The table shows roughly 150,000 clones, with around nine tenths occurring only once. Sample: peripheral blood. These receptors were taken from a human donor in a cohort sampled during active COVID-19.

This clone was counted only a few times. The chain employs TRBV7-3 and TRBJ1-5; tentatively, D is TRBD1 (5 bases). This CDR3 region has 16 residues. Trimming pared 4 bases from V and 3 bases from J, leaving 16 bases between. The germline gives CDR1 SGHTA, CDR2 FQGTGA. The CDR3 here is CASSSMGPFLNQPQHF. The DNA of the CDR3 is TGTGCCAGCAGCTCGATGGGGCCCTTTCTCAATCAGCCCCAGCATTTT.

The chain couples TRBV4-1 to TRBJ1-4, with a possible D match to TRBD1 (6 bases). Trimming took 2 bases from V and 3 from J, leaving 7 bases between them. This CDR3 comprises 14 residues. Germline V gives CDR1 MGHRA, CDR2 YSYEKL. CDR3: CASSQTGPNEKLFF. CDR3 DNA sequence: TGCGCCAGCAGCCAAACAGGGCCTAATGAAAAACTGTTTTTT.

The V gene is TRBV5-1, the J gene TRBJ2-7; D is possibly TRBD1 (5 bases). This CDR3 has 15 residues. Trimming took off 0 bases at V and 2 bases at J, with 12 bases between the two ends. Germline CDR1 is SGHRS and CDR2 is YFSETQ. This CDR3 reads CASSLEGRVAYEQYF. Written as DNA, the CDR3 is TGCGCCAGCAGCTTGGAGGGCAGGGTAGCCTACGAGCAGTACTTC.

The V and J genes are TRBV7-8 and TRBJ1-3; no clear D gene. V gave up 1 base and J gave up 0 bases, with 13 bases separating them. This CDR3 spans 17 amino acids. Germline V gene data show CDR1 as SGHVS and CDR2 as FQNEAQ. DNA for the CDR3: TGTGCCAGCAGCTTAGATGGGCGTGTCGTCTCTGGAAACACCATATATTTT. It yields the protein CASSLDGRVVSGNTIYF.

The rearrangement joins TRBV6-1 to TRBJ2-7; D gene unclear. The CDR3 is 14 residues long. In germline, CDR1 is MNHNS, CDR2 SASEGT. Trimming took off 0 bases at V and 3 bases at J, with 9 bases between the two ends. The CDR3 coding sequence is TGTGCCAGCAGTGAAGCGCTCGAACTCTACGAGCAGTACTTC. Translation: CASSEALELYEQYF.

The chain is built from TRBV28 and TRBJ2-7, with D maybe TRBD1 (6 bases). CDR3 length equals 15 residues. V lost 6 bases and J 2 bases, leaving 17 bases between the germline ends. CDR1 is MDHEN, CDR2 SYDVKM, per germline. CDR3 nucleotide sequence: TGTGCCAGCAGAAAAAGGACAGAGCCTACCTACGAGCAGTACTTC. Translating it yields CASRKRTEPTYEQYF.

The CDR3 DNA reads TGTGCCAGCAGCTTGGCTCCCACAGCCAGAGTCTACAATGAGCAGTTCTTC. Residues: CASSLAPTARVYNEQFF. The chain employs TRBV5-5 and TRBJ2-1; no firm D call. Per germline, CDR1 SGHKS and CDR2 YYEKEE (reference sequence). Trimming took 0 bases from V and 3 from J, leaving 16 bases between them. The CDR3 runs 17 residues.

This sequence joins TRBV28 and TRBJ2-3, with 9 bases fitting TRBD2. The trim removed 5 bases at V and 3 bases at J, leaving 0 bases unmatched. Per the germline V gene, CDR1 is MDHEN and CDR2 is SYDVKM. This CDR3 is built from 13 residues. The CDR3 bases are TGTGCCAGCAGTCTAGCGGGGACAGATACGCAGTATTTT. Amino acids: CASSLAGTDTQYF. The full variable domain, completed using reference TRBV28 and TRBJ2-3, is DVKVTQSSRYLVKRTGEKVFLECVQDMDHENMFWYRQDPGLGLRLIYFSYDVKMKEKGDIPEGYSVSREKKERFSLILESASTNQTSMYLCASSLAGTDTQYFGPGTRLTVL.

This chain joins TRBV9 and TRBJ1-2; 12 bases map to TRBD1. The CDR3 totals 15 residues. Germline CDR1 reads SGDLS; CDR2 reads YYNGEE. J was trimmed by 7 bases and V by 0 bases; bases with no gene match: 4. DNA for the CDR3: TGTGCCAGCAGCGTAGGGGGACAGGGGGCCGGTGGCTACACCTTC. Protein sequence: CASSVGGQGAGGYTF.

This clone is a singleton in its sample. Germline and junction disagree at one end, which may indicate a read error. V gene TRBV30 combines with J gene TRBJ2-7; possibly TRBD1 for D (6 bases). Germline assignment: CDR1 GTSNPN and CDR2 SVGIG (reference sequence). CDR3 length: 11 residues. The CDR3 DNA sequence: TGTGCCTGGGAGGCTCAGGGGCGCAAAGAGTTC. This gives the protein CAWEAQGRKEF. The full variable domain, its missing parts supplied by reference TRBV30 and TRBJ2-7, is SQTIHQWPATLVQPVGSPLSLECTVEGTSNPNLYWYRQAAGRGLQLLFYSVGIGQISSEVPQNLSASRPQDRQFILSSKKLLLSDSGFYLCAWEAQGRKEFGPGTRLTVT.

V gene TRBV7-3 combines with J gene TRBJ2-3, with D perhaps matching TRBD1 (6 bases). The length of the CDR3 is 16 residues. V dropped 1 base and J dropped 5 bases, with 16 bases sitting between them. Germline V gives CDR1 SGHTA, CDR2 FQGTGA. The CDR3, as DNA: TGTGCCAGCAGCTTAAACCGGGCTGGACAGAGAGATACGCAGTATTTT. Its protein product is CASSLNRAGQRDTQYF.

This rearrangement joins TRBV5-1 to TRBJ2-1, with TRBD1 matching 9 bases. Germline CDR1 is SGHRS and CDR2 is YFSETQ. The ends lost 1 base at V and 3 bases at J; junction bases unmatched: 5. This CDR3 spans 16 amino acids. CDR3 DNA sequence: TGCGCCAGCAGCTTGCAGGGACAGGGAGGCTACAATGAGCAGTTCTTC. Translating it yields CASSLQGQGGYNEQFF.

The chain is built from TRBV2 and TRBJ1-1, with TRBD1 matching over 8 bases. CDR1 is SNHLY, CDR2 FYNNEI, per germline. J gave up 0 bases and V 5 bases, and 11 bases lay outside the gene matches. CDR3 length: 17 amino acids. CDR3 bases: TGTGCCAGCAGTTCCCAAAAGAGGACAGGGATGAACACTGAAGCTTTCTTT. Amino acid sequence: CASSSQKRTGMNTEAFF.

A few counts support this clone. V is TRBV27 and J is TRBJ1-6, with 9 bases aligning to TRBD1. The CDR3 has 18 residues. Germline-derived CDR1 and CDR2 are MNHEY and SMNVEV (reference sequence). Trimming took 6 bases from V and 9 from J; bases not matched to a gene: 18. The CDR3 protein is CASSPLGRGQGSSSPLHF. DNA for the CDR3: TGTGCCAGCAGCCCCCTCGGCCGCGGACAGGGGTCATCTTCACCCCTCCACTTT.

A few counts support this clone. The J gene is TRBJ2-4, the V gene TRBV30, with a possible D match to TRBD2 (5 bases). CDR1 is GTSNPN, CDR2 SVGIG, per germline (reference sequence). Between the trimmed V and J ends, which lost 4 bases and 3 bases, there was a span of 25 bases. This CDR3 has 18 amino acids. The CDR3 nucleotides read TGTGCCTGGACTCGGATGTCCCTCCCCGGGGATGGCAAAAACATTCAGTACTTC. The encoded protein is CAWTRMSLPGDGKNIQYF. Filled out from reference TRBV30 and TRBJ2-4, the complete variable domain reads SQTIHQWPATLVQPVGSPLSLECTVEGTSNPNLYWYRQAAGRGLQLLFYSVGIGQISSEVPQNLSASRPQDRQFILSSKKLLLSDSGFYLCAWTRMSLPGDGKNIQYFGAGTRLSVL.

The chain couples TRBV5-1 to TRBJ2-3, with no clear D. The V end was cut by 1 base, the J end by 3 bases, with 9 bases between. Germline V gene sequence: CDR1 SGHRS, CDR2 YFSETQ. This CDR3 is 14 amino acids long. The DNA for the CDR3 is TGCGCCAGCAGCTTGAATTCACAGACAGATACGCAGTATTTT. Encoded protein: CASSLNSQTDTQYF.

J is TRBJ1-5 and V is TRBV27, with D maybe TRBD1 (6 bases). The V gene lost 4 bases and the J gene lost 0 bases, with 16 bases spanning the gap. Germline loops: CDR1 MNHEY, CDR2 SMNVEV (reference sequence). The CDR3 sequence is 17 residues long. In DNA form, the CDR3 reads TGTGCCAGCAGTTCGGGCAGGGGCCCTTATAGCAATCAGCCCCAGCATTTT. It translates to CASSSGRGPYSNQPQHF.

The gene calls are TRBV6-1 and TRBJ1-2; TRBD1 agrees at 8 bases. This CDR3 has 13 residues. J was trimmed by 5 bases and V by 2 bases; bases with no gene match: 1. The germline gives CDR1 MNHNS, CDR2 SASEGT. CDR3 DNA: TGTGCCAGCAGTGAACAGGGGGCGTATGGCTACACCTTC. Translating it yields CASSEQGAYGYTF.

The V and J genes are TRBV6-1 and TRBJ1-1; weak D call: TRBD1 (6 bases). V lost 2 bases to trimming and J lost 4 bases, with 11 bases between them. Germline-derived CDR1 and CDR2 are MNHNS and SASEGT. The CDR3 spans 14 residues. DNA of the CDR3: TGTGCCAGCAGTGAACCGGGACATCTCACTGAAGCTTTCTTT. The encoded protein is CASSEPGHLTEAFF.

This chain's CDR3 is CASSRDRSSYEQYF. CDR3 bases: TGCGCCAGCAGTAGGGACAGGAGCTCCTACGAGCAGTACTTC. The genes are TRBV5-1 and TRBJ2-7, with 8 bases aligning to TRBD1. CDR3 length equals 14 residues. Germline-derived CDR1 and CDR2 are SGHRS and YFSETQ. V gave up 5 bases and J gave up 0 bases; unmatched junction bases: 4.

The V and J genes are TRBV6-5 and TRBJ1-1, with TRBD1 identical over 7 bases. This CDR3 contains 15 residues. Trimming took 6 bases from V and 1 from J; bases not matched to a gene: 8. Germline loops: CDR1 MNHEY, CDR2 SVGAGI. CDR3 sequence (DNA): TGTGCCAGCAGCCCCAGGGGGGCGAGGAACACTGAAGCTTTCTTT. Protein: CASSPRGARNTEAFF.

The J gene is TRBJ2-2, the V gene TRBV30, with TRBD2 matching over 8 bases. CDR1 is GTSNPN and CDR2 is SVGIG in the germline V gene (reference sequence). The CDR3 runs 16 residues. The V segment lost 5 bases and the J segment 4 bases; nucleotides outside the gene matches: 12. The CDR3 DNA reads as TGTGCCTGGTCCGGGAGGGCGGGAGCGGTCACCGGGGAGCTGTTTTTT. Amino acids: CAWSGRAGAVTGELFF.

Worth noting for this clone: Distinct nucleotide sequences in the sample also encode this CDR3. The V and J genes are TRBV12-3 or TRBV12-4 and TRBJ1-1, with a weak D call TRBD1 (5 bases). CDR3 length: 13 residues. The V end lost 2 bases, the J end lost 1 base, and 5 bases lay between the germline ends. CDR3 region: CASSLTGNTEAFF. Written as DNA, the CDR3 is TGTGCCAGCAGTTTAACAGGGAACACTGAAGCTTTCTTT.

The sample holds a few counts of this clone. The J gene is TRBJ1-1, the V gene TRBV7-2; D remains unclear. V lost 5 bases and J 8 bases, leaving 15 bases between the germline ends. Germline-derived CDR1 and CDR2 are SGHTA and FQGNSA. The CDR3 loop spans 13 amino acids. In DNA form, the CDR3 reads TGTGCCAGCAGCCGAGTACGACACCTAGAAGCTTTCTTT. It translates to CASSRVRHLEAFF.

The genes are TRBV5-1 and TRBJ1-1, with a possible D match to TRBD1 (5 bases). Per the germline V gene, CDR1 is SGHRS and CDR2 is YFSETQ. V gave up 4 bases and J gave up 0 bases, with 19 bases separating them. CDR3 size: 17 residues. The DNA of the CDR3 is TGCGCCAGCAGCCACACCTCCCCAGGACAAATGAACACTGAAGCTTTCTTT. As protein: CASSHTSPGQMNTEAFF.

The J gene is TRBJ2-7, the V gene TRBV4-2; 9 bases agree with TRBD2. Germline V gene sequence: CDR1 LGHNA, CDR2 YNFKEQ. This CDR3 is built from 16 residues. After removal of 4 bases from V and 3 bases from J, the junction contained 10 bases not matched to a gene. CDR3 region: CASSPPPTAGGYEQYF. CDR3 bases: TGTGCCAGCAGCCCACCTCCGACAGCGGGAGGCTACGAGCAGTACTTC.

The chain employs TRBV30 and TRBJ2-1; 7 bases are shared with TRBD2. This CDR3 region has 16 residues. The trim removed 0 bases at V and 2 bases at J, leaving 7 bases unmatched. Per the germline V gene, CDR1 is GTSNPN and CDR2 is SVGIG (reference sequence). CDR3 nucleotide sequence: TGTGCCTGGAGTGTACATTCGGGGGGAGCCTACAATGAGCAGTTCTTC. Its protein product is CAWSVHSGGAYNEQFF.

The chain combines TRBV12-3 or TRBV12-4 with TRBJ2-7; D call uncertain. This CDR3 comprises 13 residues. Trimming pared 5 bases from V and 6 bases from J, leaving 14 bases between. The CDR3 sequence is CASSPGLSGEQYF. CDR3 in DNA: TGTGCCAGCAGTCCTGGTTTGAGTGGCGAGCAGTACTTC.